This T cell receptor beta chain was recovered during a study of CD8+ T cells in alopecia areata. The overall study: Treated patients received oral tofacitinib, 5 to 10 mg twice daily. The study gave tofacitinib for 6 to 18 months, then 6 months off drug.

Sampling of alopecia areata patients yielded lesional scalp punch biopsies as well as peripheral blood. The researchers isolated CD4+ and CD8+ T cells from PBMCs by sorting. This clone showed up just a few times. Reverse transcription of extracted RNA yielded cDNA, which provided the sequencing template. The protocol was immunoSEQ multiplex PCR, while the TCRdb copy is restricted to in-frame clones and leaves out a portion. The sample holds 110,000 to 150,000 clones, roughly 61% seen once. The CDR3 spans 14 residues. Germline CDR1 and CDR2: SGHTA and FQGNSA. With 5 bases removed from V and 0 bases from J, the gap between germline ends came to 10 bases.

The J gene is TRBJ1-2, the V gene TRBV7-2, with D uncertain. This receptor was taken from a human donor with alopecia areata. The starting material was CD4+ T cells sorted from blood, obtained at week 0. Here the CDR3 DNA reads TGTGCCAGCAGCCCCACCGGTACTAACTATGGCTACACCTTC. It yields the protein CASSPTGTNYGYTF.